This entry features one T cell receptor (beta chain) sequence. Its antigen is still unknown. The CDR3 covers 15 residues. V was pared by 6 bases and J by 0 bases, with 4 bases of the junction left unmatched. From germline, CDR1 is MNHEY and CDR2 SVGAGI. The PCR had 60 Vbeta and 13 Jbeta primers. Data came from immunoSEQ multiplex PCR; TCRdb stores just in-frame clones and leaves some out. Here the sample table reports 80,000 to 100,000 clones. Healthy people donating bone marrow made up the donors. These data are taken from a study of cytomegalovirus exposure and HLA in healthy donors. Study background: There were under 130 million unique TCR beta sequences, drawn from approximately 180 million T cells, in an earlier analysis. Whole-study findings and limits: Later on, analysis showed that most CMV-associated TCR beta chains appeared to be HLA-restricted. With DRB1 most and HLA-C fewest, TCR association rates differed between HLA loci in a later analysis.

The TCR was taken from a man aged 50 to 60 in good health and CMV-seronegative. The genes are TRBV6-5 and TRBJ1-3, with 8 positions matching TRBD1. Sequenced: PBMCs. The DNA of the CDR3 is TGTGCCAGCAGGGACAGGGTGTACTCTGGAAACACCATATATTTT. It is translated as CASRDRVYSGNTIYF.